This TCR beta chain was captured in a study of blood T cell repertoires in COVID-19. Study details: T cells, B-cell-depleted T cells, or PBMCs provided the cDNA or gDNA that served as material.

Under the authors' procedure: It was from reference gene primer amplification that nucleated cell counts were estimated. Some clones are missing from TCRdb's copy, which holds only in-frame ones; the method was immunoSEQ multiplex PCR. The D gene and trimming were derived from the DNA, and the V and J assignments and clone size from that table. The repertoire holds about 120,000 clones, with about 86% as singletons. Germline values: CDR1 LNHDA, CDR2 SQIVND (reference sequence). The CDR3 is made up of 13 amino acids. Deletions cut 3 bases from V and 4 bases from J, with 4 bases between. The clonotype originates from a woman aged 45 to 65 with acute or convalescent COVID-19. The sequenced sample consisted of peripheral blood. The chain is built from TRBV19 and TRBJ2-6; D remains unclear. CDR3 amino acids: CASSILGANVLTF. CDR3 sequence (DNA): TGTGCCAGTAGTATCCTGGGGGCCAACGTCCTGACTTTC.